The rows below give T cell receptor beta chains drawn from one sample of a study of beta chain features in type 1 diabetes. TCRdb keeps only in-frame clones here, not all; method: immunoSEQ multiplex PCR. The repertoire consists of about 350,000 clones, with around 20% occurring once and the leading ten covering under 0.05%. The specimen sequenced was naive CD4+ T cells from blood. The receptors stem from a woman aged 18-29 years in good health. Each CDR3 is given with its conserved first and last residue. D genes are given only for firm matches. Some rows have no size entry. The others give once, few or many, or a class for an expanded clone.

16,NA,TRBJ2-1,TRBV4-2,TRBD1,CASSQDYRGSYNEQFF,TGTGCCAGCAGCCAAGACTACAGGGGCTCCTACAATGAGCAGTTCTTC
15,few,TRBJ1-1,TRBV5-1,NA,CASSLAYRLEGEAFF,TGCGCCAGCAGCTTGGCCTACCGGTTGGAGGGTGAAGCTTTCTTT
14,NA,TRBJ2-1,TRBV7-9,NA,CASRTNGRRNEQFF,TGTGCCAGCAGGACTAATGGGAGAAGAAATGAGCAGTTCTTC
15,once,TRBJ2-3,TRBV6-5,TRBD2,CASSQAGAGADTQYF,TGTGCCAGCAGCCAAGCGGGGGCTGGCGCAGATACGCAGTATTTT
15,few,TRBJ2-7,TRBV7-7,NA,CASSLGVEKGSEQYF,TGTGCTAGCAGCTTAGGGGTGGAGAAGGGGTCCGAGCAGTACTTC
13,few,TRBJ1-5,TRBV30,TRBD1,CAWDREGNQPQHF,TGTGCCTGGGACAGGGAAGGCAATCAGCCCCAGCATTTT
13,NA,TRBJ2-3,TRBV5-1,NA,CASSLQVTDTQYF,TGCGCCAGCAGCTTGCAGGTCACAGATACGCAGTATTTT
15,NA,TRBJ2-7,TRBV5-1,NA,CASSQGHRDSYEQYF,TGCGCCAGCAGCCAGGGACACAGGGACTCCTACGAGCAGTACTTC
14,few,TRBJ1-1,TRBV6-5,TRBD1,CASSWDRGHTEAFF,TGTGCCAGCAGTTGGGACAGGGGGCACACTGAAGCTTTCTTT
16,NA,TRBJ2-5,TRBV4-1,TRBD1,CASSHPRTGAQETQYF,TGCGCCAGCAGCCATCCACGGACAGGGGCCCAAGAGACCCAGTACTTC
16,few,TRBJ2-1,TRBV5-1,NA,CASSFFAGAYYNEQFF,TGCGCCAGCAGCTTCTTTGCGGGGGCGTACTACAATGAGCAGTTCTTC
14,few,TRBJ1-1,TRBV19,TRBD1,CASSMGQDSLGAFF,TGTGCCAGTAGTATGGGACAGGACTCCCTTGGAGCTTTCTTT
17,few,TRBJ2-6,TRBV4-2,NA,CASSQGGQLYGANVLTF,TGTGCCAGCAGCCAAGGAGGGCAGCTTTATGGGGCCAACGTCCTGACTTTC
13,few,TRBJ1-2,TRBV6-5,NA,CASSSQGLGGYTF,TGTGCCAGCAGTTCCCAGGGACTGGGTGGCTACACCTTC
14,NA,TRBJ2-2,TRBV6-1,NA,CASSPRTSTGELFF,TGTGCCAGCAGTCCCCGGACATCCACCGGGGAGCTGTTTTTT
13,NA,TRBJ2-5,TRBV9,NA,CASSARVRETQYF,TGTGCCAGCAGCGCCCGGGTCCGGGAGACCCAGTACTTC
13,NA,TRBJ2-7,TRBV30,NA,CAWESGETYEQYF,TGTGCCTGGGAATCAGGGGAGACCTACGAGCAGTACTTC
15,NA,TRBJ2-7,TRBV11-2,TRBD1,CASSFLDRPSYEQYF,TGTGCCAGCAGCTTCCTGGACAGGCCCTCCTACGAGCAGTACTTC
13,few,TRBJ1-4,TRBV6-5,NA,CASSYSEEEKLFF,TGTGCCAGCAGTTACAGTGAGGAGGAAAAACTGTTTTTT
14,few,TRBJ1-2,TRBV18,TRBD1,CASSSDRSEKGYTF,TGTGCCAGCTCATCGGACAGGTCCGAAAAGGGCTACACCTTC
16,NA,TRBJ1-2,TRBV29-1,TRBD1,CSVSTRGQQYNYGYTF,TGCAGCGTTTCGACGAGGGGACAGCAGTATAACTATGGCTACACCTTC
15,NA,TRBJ2-7,TRBV6-5,NA,CASSYSSGQTYEQYF,TGTGCCAGCAGTTACTCTTCGGGACAAACCTACGAGCAGTACTTC
13,NA,TRBJ2-7,TRBV6-6,NA,CASSYSRFYEQYF,TGTGCCAGCAGTTACTCGCGTTTCTACGAGCAGTACTTC
13,few,TRBJ2-7,TRBV19,NA,CASSVGSSYEQYF,TGTGCCAGTAGTGTCGGGTCGAGCTACGAGCAGTACTTC
15,NA,TRBJ2-1,TRBV28,NA,CASSLGQLTYNEQFF,TGTGCCAGCAGTTTAGGGCAGTTGACATACAATGAGCAGTTCTTC
15,NA,TRBJ2-4,TRBV7-3,TRBD2,CASSPSERGKDIQYF,TGTGCCAGCAGCCCGAGTGAGCGGGGAAAAGACATTCAGTACTTC
14,few,TRBJ2-1,TRBV30,TRBD1,CAWSHRDRSNEQFF,TGTGCCTGGAGCCACCGGGACAGGAGTAATGAGCAGTTCTTC
15,NA,TRBJ2-3,TRBV6-6,NA,CASSTAGTVTDTQYF,TGTGCCAGCAGTACCGCGGGGACAGTCACAGATACGCAGTATTTT
16,few,TRBJ2-1,TRBV14,TRBD2,CASSQVKLADYNEQFF,TGTGCCAGCAGCCAAGTTAAACTAGCGGACTACAATGAGCAGTTCTTC
13,NA,TRBJ1-5,TRBV7-9,NA,CASSSSGNQPQHF,TGTGCCAGCAGCTCCTCAGGGAACCAGCCCCAGCATTTT
16,NA,TRBJ2-3,TRBV7-2,TRBD1,CASSLGGQGWTDTQYF,TGTGCCAGCAGCTTAGGCGGACAGGGGTGGACAGATACGCAGTATTTT
17,few,TRBJ1-5,TRBV12-5,NA,CASGLVLPVRGNQPQHF,TGTGCTAGTGGTTTGGTACTGCCGGTGCGGGGCAATCAGCCCCAGCATTTT
13,few,TRBJ1-1,TRBV4-2,NA,CASSQGRTLEAFF,TGTGCCAGCAGCCAAGGGAGGACCTTAGAAGCTTTCTTT
14,NA,TRBJ1-1,TRBV14,TRBD1,CASSRRQGNTEAFF,TGTGCCAGCAGCCGAAGACAGGGGAACACTGAAGCTTTCTTT
14,few,TRBJ1-1,TRBV29-1,TRBD1,CSVTPGQGVTEAFF,TGCAGCGTCACCCCGGGACAGGGCGTCACTGAAGCTTTCTTT
12,once,TRBJ2-7,TRBV5-1,TRBD1,CASRGGDYEQYF,TGCGCCAGCAGAGGGGGCGACTACGAGCAGTACTTC
15,few,TRBJ2-7,TRBV7-2,NA,CASSLGGTPSYEQYF,TGTGCCAGCAGCTTAGGAGGGACACCCTCCTACGAGCAGTACTTC
15,few,TRBJ2-5,TRBV19,TRBD2,CASNSGLAGQETQYF,TGTGCCAGTAATAGCGGGCTAGCGGGACAAGAGACCCAGTACTTC
15,few,TRBJ1-6,TRBV9,NA,CASSAIEGEDSPLHF,TGTGCCAGCAGCGCCATCGAGGGGGAAGATTCACCCCTCCACTTT
13,few,TRBJ2-1,TRBV5-1,TRBD1,CASSTGQRNEQFF,TGCGCCAGCAGCACGGGACAGCGGAATGAGCAGTTCTTC
15,NA,TRBJ2-7,TRBV29-1,TRBD1,CSVEGTGTGSYEQYF,TGCAGCGTTGAAGGAACCGGGACAGGGTCATACGAGCAGTACTTC
17,once,TRBJ1-5,TRBV27,TRBD1,CASSPGTGRRSNQPQHF,TGTGCCAGCAGTCCCGGGACAGGGAGAAGAAGCAATCAGCCCCAGCATTTT
15,NA,TRBJ2-3,TRBV9,NA,CASSVDPGVTDTQYF,TGTGCCAGCAGCGTAGACCCGGGGGTCACAGATACGCAGTATTTT
14,few,TRBJ2-7,TRBV6-6,TRBD1,CASSYDGQDYEQYF,TGTGCCAGCAGTTACGATGGACAGGACTACGAGCAGTACTTC
17,few,TRBJ2-3,TRBV9,TRBD2,CASSVRKTSGGADTQYF,TGTGCCAGCAGCGTGCGAAAGACTAGCGGGGGGGCAGATACGCAGTATTTT
13,few,TRBJ2-7,TRBV5-1,NA,CASSLTRVDEQYF,TGCGCCAGCAGCTTGACCAGGGTGGACGAGCAGTACTTC
17,NA,TRBJ2-5,TRBV14,TRBD1,CASSRRQGALIGETQYF,TGTGCCAGCAGCCGTCGACAGGGGGCTTTGATTGGGGAGACCCAGTACTTC
19,few,TRBJ2-7,TRBV4-1,TRBD2,CASSQEKLTASGSIYEQYF,TGCGCCAGCAGCCAAGAAAAATTGACGGCTAGCGGGAGTATCTACGAGCAGTACTTC
13,few,TRBJ1-2,TRBV5-1,TRBD1,CASSPTTGNGYTF,TGCGCCAGCAGCCCGACGACAGGGAATGGCTACACCTTC
14,few,TRBJ2-1,TRBV7-2,NA,CASSLGTEYNEQFF,TGTGCCAGCAGCTTAGGGACAGAGTACAATGAGCAGTTCTTC
14,few,TRBJ2-1,TRBV12-5,NA,CASGSLRSFNEQFF,TGTGCTAGTGGTTCCCTGAGGTCCTTTAATGAGCAGTTCTTC
13,NA,TRBJ1-2,TRBV29-1,NA,CSVAQGSQYGYTF,TGCAGCGTTGCTCAGGGGTCTCAGTATGGCTACACCTTC